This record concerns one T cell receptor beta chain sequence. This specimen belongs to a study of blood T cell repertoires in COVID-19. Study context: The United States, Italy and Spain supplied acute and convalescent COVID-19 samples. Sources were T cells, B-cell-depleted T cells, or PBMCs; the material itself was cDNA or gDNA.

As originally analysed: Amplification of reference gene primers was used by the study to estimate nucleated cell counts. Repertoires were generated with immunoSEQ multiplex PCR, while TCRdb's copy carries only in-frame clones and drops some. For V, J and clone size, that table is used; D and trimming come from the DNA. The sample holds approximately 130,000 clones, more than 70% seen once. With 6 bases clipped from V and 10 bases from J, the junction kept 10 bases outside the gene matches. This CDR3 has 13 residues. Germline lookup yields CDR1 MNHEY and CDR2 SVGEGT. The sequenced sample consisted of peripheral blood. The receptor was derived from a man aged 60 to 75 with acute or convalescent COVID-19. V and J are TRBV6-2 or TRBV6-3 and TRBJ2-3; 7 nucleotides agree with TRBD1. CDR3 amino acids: CASSSGTARSQYF. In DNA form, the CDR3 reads TGTGCCAGCAGCTCCGGGACAGCACGGTCGCAGTATTTT.